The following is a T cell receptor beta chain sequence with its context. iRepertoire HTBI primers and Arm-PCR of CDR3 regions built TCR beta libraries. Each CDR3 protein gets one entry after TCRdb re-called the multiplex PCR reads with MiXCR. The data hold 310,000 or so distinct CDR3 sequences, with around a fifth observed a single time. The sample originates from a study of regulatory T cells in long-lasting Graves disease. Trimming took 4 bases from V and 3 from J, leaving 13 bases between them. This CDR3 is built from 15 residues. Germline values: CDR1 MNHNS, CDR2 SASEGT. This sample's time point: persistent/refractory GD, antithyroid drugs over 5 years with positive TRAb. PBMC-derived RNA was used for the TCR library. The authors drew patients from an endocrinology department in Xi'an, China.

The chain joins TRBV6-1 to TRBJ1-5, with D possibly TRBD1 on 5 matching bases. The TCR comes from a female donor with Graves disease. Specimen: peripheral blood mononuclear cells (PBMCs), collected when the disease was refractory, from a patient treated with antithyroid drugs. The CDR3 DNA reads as TGTGCCAGCAGTGGGGCTGGGGGGGACAATCAGCCCCAGCATTTT. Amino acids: CASSGAGGDNQPQHF.